These 26 T cell receptor beta chains share one sample of origin, sequenced in a study of low-dose radiotherapy and immunotherapy resistance in tumors (dated by TCRdb to between 2020 and 2023). Instrument used: Illumina MiniSeq. TCRs were amplified with Phusion for approximately 19 PCR cycles using a constant-region primer together with the adapter attached to the V primers. TCRdb trimmed public reads at Q25 via fastp, called clones via MiXCR and kept in-frame beta chains. CDR3 protein sequences are deduplicated, and each keeps its most common genes and DNA. For this sample the table gives about 50,000 distinct CDR3 sequences, of which around 11% were detected only once. The ten largest clones capture approximately 6.2% of the sample. Per the publication, the time point label means: before trial treatment. The sample in question was PBMCs, obtained before treatment. The receptor set was obtained from a female donor with ovarian cancer.

This clonotype was seen repeatedly, ten times or more. This chain connects TRBV6-5 to TRBJ2-7, with D possibly matching TRBD2 (5 bases). Germline lookup yields CDR1 MNHEY and CDR2 SVGAGI. V gave up 6 bases and J gave up 7 bases, with 19 bases separating them. CDR3 size: 14 residues. The CDR3 nucleotides are TGTGCCAGCAGCACCGGACGGAGGACCGGGGAGCAGTACTTC. Translation gives CASSTGRRTGEQYF.

This clonotype has ten or more counts. The CDR3 DNA reads as TGTGCCATCACCAAAACTCAGGGGGCCGAGCAGTACTTC. Protein product: CAITKTQGAEQYF. The chain uses TRBV10-3 and TRBJ2-7; TRBD1 matches 8 bases. There are 13 residues in the CDR3. With V trimmed by 7 bases and J by 6 bases, 8 bases remained unmatched. Germline lookup yields CDR1 ENHRY and CDR2 SYGVKD.

The sample holds many counts of this clonotype. The V gene is TRBV20-1, the J gene TRBJ1-1, with D maybe TRBD1 (6 bases). Trimming cost V 6 bases and J 1 base, with 15 bases left between them. The CDR3 contains 14 residues. Germline lookup yields CDR1 DFQATT and CDR2 SNEGSKA (reference sequence). As DNA, the CDR3 is TGCAGTGCGCGCAGATCACAGGGGAACACTGAAGCTTTCTTT. Translated: CSARRSQGNTEAFF.

This clonotype was observed at least ten times. The V gene is TRBV3-1, the J gene TRBJ1-5, with 8 positions matching TRBD1. The CDR3 covers 15 residues. The germline V gene has CDR1 LGHDT and CDR2 YNNKEL (reference sequence). After removal of 3 bases from V and 4 bases from J, the junction contained 5 bases not matched to a gene. The CDR3 DNA reads TGTGCCAGCAGCCAGGACAGGGCTGGGAATCAGCCCCAGCATTTT. This translates into CASSQDRAGNQPQHF.

This clonotype was detected many times. The rearrangement links TRBV30 to TRBJ2-7; 9 bases map to TRBD1. Germline V gene lookup returns CDR1 GTSNPN and CDR2 SVGIG (reference sequence). The CDR3 is 14 residues long. V lost 1 base, J lost 7 bases, and 8 bases stayed unmatched. CDR3 sequence (DNA): TGTGCCTGGAGTGGTTCGGGACAGGGTGCTGAGCAGTACTTC. This sequence encodes CAWSGSGQGAEQYF.

This clonotype was seen only a few times. J is TRBJ2-3 and V is TRBV5-1; 16 nucleotides agree with TRBD2. Looked up from germline, CDR1 is SGHRS and CDR2 is YFSETQ. V lost 3 bases to trimming and J lost 0 bases; unmatched junction nucleotides: 4. The CDR3 totals 18 residues. The CDR3, as DNA: TGCGCCAGCAGCTCGGGACTAGCGGGGGGGCATAGCACAGATACGCAGTATTTT. Protein product: CASSSGLAGGHSTDTQYF.

This clonotype was found many times. The gene calls are TRBV20-1 and TRBJ2-1, with 7 bases matching TRBD2. Germline CDR1 reads DFQATT; CDR2 reads SNEGSKA (reference sequence). Losses at the gene ends were 5 bases for V and 5 bases for J; bases not matched to a gene: 9. This CDR3 region has 14 residues. This chain's CDR3 is CSAEGGSRNNEQFF. The CDR3 DNA sequence: TGCAGTGCTGAGGGCGGGAGCAGGAACAATGAGCAGTTCTTC.

This clonotype was counted at least ten times. V is TRBV20-1 and J is TRBJ2-7, with D tentatively TRBD2 (7 bases). V lost 6 bases, J lost 3 bases, and 21 bases lay in between. CDR3 length: 15 amino acids. Germline V lookup: CDR1 DFQATT, CDR2 SNEGSKA (reference sequence). The CDR3 reads CSAQGLREGVYEQYF. CDR3 coding DNA: TGCAGTGCGCAGGGGTTGAGGGAGGGTGTCTACGAGCAGTACTTC.

This clonotype is medium-sized in the sample. DNA for the CDR3: TGTGCCATCAGTGAGTCTGGGGGAGCTGAAGCTTTCTTT. This encodes CAISESGGAEAFF. This rearrangement joins TRBV10-3 to TRBJ1-1, with D possibly TRBD1 on 5 matching bases. In germline, CDR1 is ENHRY, CDR2 SYGVKD. The V and J ends lost 0 bases and 6 bases respectively, with 8 bases between them. This CDR3 is 13 amino acids long.

Ten or more counts support this clonotype. This chain uses TRBV12-3 or TRBV12-4 with TRBJ2-5; TRBD2 matches at 14 bases. This CDR3 spans 16 amino acids. Unmatched junction bases numbered 3, after V lost 4 bases and J lost 2 bases. The DNA for the CDR3 is TGTGCCAGCAGTTCCAGACTAGCGGGGGGGCAAGAGACCCAGTACTTC. Amino acids: CASSSRLAGGQETQYF.

At least ten counts were recorded for this clonotype. The chain is built from TRBV30 and TRBJ2-3; TRBD1 matches at 10 bases. The CDR3 loop spans 15 amino acids. Trimming at V came to 2 bases and at J to 4 bases, leaving 6 bases not matched to a gene. Per germline, CDR1 GTSNPN and CDR2 SVGIG (reference sequence). Here the CDR3 DNA reads TGTGCCTGGAGTAGAAGGGACAGGGGCGCAGATACGCAGTATTTT. The encoded protein is CAWSRRDRGADTQYF. Full variable domain (remainder filled in from reference TRBV30 and TRBJ2-3): SQTIHQWPATLVQPVGSPLSLECTVEGTSNPNLYWYRQAAGRGLQLLFYSVGIGQISSEVPQNLSASRPQDRQFILSSKKLLLSDSGFYLCAWSRRDRGADTQYFGPGTRLTVL.

There are many counts of this clonotype. The gene calls are TRBV25-1 and TRBJ2-2; tentatively, D is TRBD1 (5 bases). This CDR3 comprises 15 residues. CDR1 and CDR2 (germline): MGHDK, SYGVNS. Trimming removed 7 bases at V and 0 bases at J, with 12 bases between. The CDR3 nucleotides are TGTGCCAGCACCATGACAGTAGCGAACACCGGGGAGCTGTTTTTT. Its protein product is CASTMTVANTGELFF. Filled out from reference TRBV25-1 and TRBJ2-2, the complete variable domain reads EADIYQTPRYLVIGTGKKITLECSQTMGHDKMYWYQQDPGMELHLIHYSYGVNSTEKGDLSSESTVSRIRTEHFPLTLESARPSHTSQYLCASTMTVANTGELFFGEGSRLTVL.

The table lists this clonotype with many counts. The rearrangement links TRBV14 to TRBJ1-3, with TRBD1 as a possible D gene (6 bases). This CDR3 spans 15 amino acids. V was shortened by 4 bases and J by 3 bases, with 13 bases between the two germline ends. Germline loops: CDR1 SGHDN, CDR2 FVKESK. The CDR3 sequence is CASSRPGQLGNTIYF. CDR3 DNA: TGTGCCAGCAGCCGTCCGGGACAACTTGGAAACACCATATATTTT.

Many counts were recorded for this clonotype. The chain combines TRBV2 with TRBJ1-1, with a weak D call TRBD1 (6 bases). CDR3 size: 16 residues. Trimming shortened V by 6 bases and J by 1 base, and 18 bases separated the two germline ends. From germline, CDR1 is SNHLY and CDR2 FYNNEI. CDR3 DNA: TGTGCCAGCAGGTACAGGGATCGGCTGACGAACACTGAAGCTTTCTTT. This gives the protein CASRYRDRLTNTEAFF.

This clonotype was seen repeatedly, ten times or more. The chain links TRBV6-6 to TRBJ2-7; maybe TRBD2 (6 bases). V shed 6 bases and J shed 0 bases, with 12 bases lying between them. Germline-derived CDR1 and CDR2 are MNHNY and SVGAGI (reference sequence). The CDR3 covers 14 residues. The CDR3, as DNA: TGTGCCAGCAGAAACCGGGACTCCTCCTACGAGCAGTACTTC. Its translation: CASRNRDSSYEQYF.

This clonotype has at least ten counts. The chain links TRBV6-2 or TRBV6-3 to TRBJ2-3, with TRBD2 as a possible D gene (6 bases). Germline values: CDR1 MNHEY, CDR2 SVGEGT. The CDR3 is made up of 14 amino acids. V lost 6 bases and J lost 4, with 14 bases in between. The CDR3 DNA reads TGTGCCAGCAGGGGGACTCGGGGATCAGATACGCAGTATTTT. Its translation is CASRGTRGSDTQYF.

There are many counts of this clonotype. The chain links TRBV29-1 to TRBJ2-5; 9 bases map to TRBD1. CDR1 and CDR2 (germline): SQVTM, ANQGSEA. The V gene end was trimmed by 8 bases and the J gene end by 5 bases; junction bases not matched to a gene: 6. The CDR3 extends over 12 amino acids. The CDR3 spells CSTDRGGETQYF. CDR3 sequence (DNA): TGCAGCACAGACAGGGGGGGGGAGACCCAGTACTTC.

In this sample, this clonotype turned up many times. The chain has TRBV29-1 and TRBJ2-3; 9 bases fit TRBD1. From germline, CDR1 is SQVTM and CDR2 ANQGSEA. The CDR3 spans 13 residues. V was pared by 3 bases and J by 6 bases, with 4 bases of the junction left unmatched. CDR3 sequence (DNA): TGCAGCGTTGAGAGGGACAGGGACGATACGCAGTATTTT. This codes for CSVERDRDDTQYF.

Many counts were recorded for this clonotype. The V gene is TRBV6-6, the J gene TRBJ2-7; no reliable D call. Trimming removed 5 bases from V and 7 bases from J, with 12 bases in between. This CDR3 region has 12 residues. Germline CDR1 and CDR2: MNHNY and SVGAGI (reference sequence). The CDR3 sequence is CASSGVYREQYF. The CDR3 DNA reads as TGTGCCAGCAGTGGGGTGTACAGAGAGCAGTACTTC.

This clonotype showed up many times. The rearrangement joins TRBV10-3 to TRBJ2-7; D may match TRBD1 or TRBD2 (6 bases each). Between the trimmed V and J ends, which lost 4 bases and 3 bases, there was a span of 10 bases. This CDR3 is 13 amino acids long. Germline V gene data show CDR1 as ENHRY and CDR2 as SYGVKD. The DNA of the CDR3 is TGTGCCATCAGTGGCGGGACACTCTACGAGCAGTACTTC. This translates into CAISGGTLYEQYF.

This clonotype is deemed medium-sized. The junction and the germline gene differ at one end; a read error may be behind it. The chain links TRBV5-1 to TRBJ2-7; 11 positions agree with TRBD1. Germline values: CDR1 SGHRS, CDR2 YFSETQ. The CDR3 sequence is 14 residues long. The CDR3 loop is CASSLGQGAYEQYF. DNA of the CDR3: TGTGCCAGCAGCCTGGGACAGGGGGCCTACGAGCAGTACTTC.

The chain has TRBV5-1 and TRBJ1-1; unclear D gene. Trimming took off 0 bases at V and 0 bases at J, with 9 bases between the two ends. The V gene's germline CDR1 is SGHRS and CDR2 YFSETQ. The CDR3 sequence is 15 residues long. CDR3 in DNA: TGCGCCAGCAGCTTGGATGGGGTCATGAACACTGAAGCTTTCTTT. This codes for CASSLDGVMNTEAFF.

In this sample, this clonotype turned up a few times. This rearrangement joins TRBV20-1 to TRBJ2-1; 8 bases fit TRBD1. V was clipped by 3 bases and J by 6 bases; unmatched bases: 7. The CDR3 is 14 residues long. Germline V CDR1 and CDR2: DFQATT, SNEGSKA (reference sequence). The CDR3 sequence: CSARDGTGRNEQFF. Here the CDR3 DNA reads TGCAGTGCTAGGGACGGGACAGGTCGCAATGAGCAGTTCTTC.

This clonotype was counted many times. The chain joins TRBV7-2 to TRBJ2-5, with no clear D. The CDR3 runs to 15 residues. The V end lost 0 bases, the J end lost 0 bases, and 8 bases lay between the germline ends. Germline CDR1 and CDR2: SGHTA and FQGNSA. The CDR3 nucleotides are TGTGCCAGCAGCTTAGCGGTCGTGTACCAAGAGACCCAGTACTTC. This encodes CASSLAVVYQETQYF.

In its sample, this clonotype was seen many times. The J gene is TRBJ1-1, the V gene TRBV7-9; D ambiguous. This CDR3 has 14 residues. Trimming cost V 9 bases and J 5 bases, with 19 bases left between them. Germline V gives CDR1 SEHNR, CDR2 FQNEAQ (reference sequence). In DNA form, the CDR3 reads TGTGCCAGTCCGCCGCTTTCCCTCATTACTGAAGCTTTCTTT. Amino acid sequence: CASPPLSLITEAFF.

In this sample, this clonotype turned up many times. V and J are TRBV6-1 and TRBJ1-4; D is ambiguous. There are 13 residues in the CDR3. The ends were cut back, 1 base at V and 5 bases at J, with 5 bases in the middle. Looked up from germline, CDR1 is MNHNS and CDR2 is SASEGT. The CDR3 reads CASSEVWNEKLFF. CDR3 in DNA: TGTGCCAGCAGTGAAGTCTGGAATGAAAAACTGTTTTTT.